The next 19 T cell receptor beta chains were all read from a single sample in a study of cytomegalovirus exposure and HLA in healthy donors. PCR primers comprised 60 Vbeta and 13 Jbeta primers. Profiled with immunoSEQ multiplex PCR; TCRdb holds only in-frame clones, not every one. The sample has around 130,000 clones, around 86% seen once. The sample comprised PBMCs. All receptors derive from a female donor in good health and CMV-seronegative.

To note about this clone: The sample has other DNA sequences that encode this CDR3 too. This rearrangement joins TRBV7-9 to TRBJ2-5; 8 bases align to TRBD1. The germline V gene encodes CDR1 SEHNR and CDR2 FQNEAQ (reference sequence). J gave up 1 base and V 1 base, and 5 bases lay outside the gene matches. CDR3 length equals 16 residues. CDR3 sequence reads: CASSLGDRGLQETQYF. In DNA form, the CDR3 reads TGTGCCAGCAGCTTAGGTGACAGGGGACTCCAAGAGACCCAGTACTTC.

In its sample, this clone was seen a few times. V usage is TRBV28 and J usage is TRBJ2-7, with TRBD1 as a possible D gene (5 bases). Trimming removed 5 bases from V and 0 bases from J, with 14 bases in between. Germline V CDR1 and CDR2: MDHEN, SYDVKM. The CDR3 has 15 amino acids. Written as DNA, the CDR3 is TGTGCCAGCAGTCCTAGGGGATCTGGCTCCTACGAGCAGTACTTC. It is translated as CASSPRGSGSYEQYF.

In this sample, this clone turned up a few times. The chain is built from TRBV5-4 and TRBJ2-3; TRBD2 matches at 13 bases. Germline-derived CDR1 and CDR2 are SGHNT and YYREEE (reference sequence). The V gene end was trimmed by 3 bases and the J gene end by 5 bases; junction bases not matched to a gene: 12. CDR3 length: 18 residues. The CDR3 reads CASSSRSLAGGHGDTQYF. The CDR3 nucleotides are TGTGCCAGCAGCTCGCGCTCACTAGCGGGAGGGCATGGAGATACGCAGTATTTT.

The chain joins TRBV18 to TRBJ1-1; TRBD1 might be the D (5 bases). The V end lost 0 bases, the J end lost 3 bases, and 11 bases lay between the germline ends. The V gene's germline CDR1 is KGHSH and CDR2 LQKENI. The CDR3 consists of 15 residues. The CDR3 spells CASSPPPGRYTEAFF. The CDR3 DNA sequence: TGTGCCAGCTCACCACCCCCAGGGCGTTACACTGAAGCTTTCTTT.

CDR3 amino acids: CASSERTGVNTEAFF. The DNA of the CDR3 is TGTGCCAGCAGCGAACGGACAGGGGTGAACACTGAAGCTTTCTTT. The rearrangement joins TRBV9 to TRBJ1-1, with 9 bases fitting TRBD1. The CDR3 consists of 15 residues. V dropped 3 bases and J dropped 0; count of bases not matched to a gene: 3. Germline assignment: CDR1 SGDLS and CDR2 YYNGEE.

This clone was counted a few times. The CDR3: CASSFSLSTEAFF. The DNA for the CDR3 is TGTGCCAGCAGCTTTTCTCTGAGCACTGAAGCTTTCTTT. The rearrangement joins TRBV11-1 to TRBJ1-1, with D unclear. From germline, CDR1 is SGHAT and CDR2 FQDESV (reference sequence). The ends were cut back, 3 bases at V and 4 bases at J, with 9 bases in the middle. The CDR3 totals 13 residues.

V gene TRBV15 combines with J gene TRBJ2-7; TRBD2 agrees at 7 bases. This CDR3 contains 12 residues. The germline gives CDR1 LNHNV, CDR2 YYDKDF (reference sequence). The V segment lost 9 bases and the J segment 0 bases; nucleotides outside the gene matches: 2. The DNA for the CDR3 is TGTGCCACAGGGGAGGGCTCCTACGAGCAGTACTTC. Its protein is CATGEGSYEQYF.

The V call is TRBV4-2, the J call TRBJ2-7, with a weak D call TRBD2 (6 bases). The CDR3 consists of 14 residues. V lost 6 bases and J lost 2, with 14 bases in between. Germline-derived CDR1 and CDR2 are LGHNA and YNFKEQ. CDR3 sequence reads: CASRREGRTYEQYF. As DNA, the CDR3 is TGTGCCAGCAGGAGAGAAGGGAGGACCTACGAGCAGTACTTC.

The gene calls are TRBV4-1 and TRBJ2-7; 7 bases agree with TRBD1. The CDR3 consists of 14 residues. The germline CDR1 and CDR2 sequences are MGHRA and YSYEKL. The V and J ends lost 3 bases and 3 bases, in that order; junction bases with no gene match: 5. CDR3 in amino acids: CASSHGRDSYEQYF. The CDR3 DNA reads as TGCGCCAGCAGCCATGGCCGGGACAGCTACGAGCAGTACTTC.

V usage is TRBV11-1 and J usage is TRBJ2-3; TRBD1 agrees at 9 bases. Germline trimming cut 3 bases from V and 4 bases from J; bases unmatched to any gene: 2. Germline V gene lookup returns CDR1 SGHAT and CDR2 FQDESV (reference sequence). CDR3 size: 14 residues. For the CDR3, the DNA is TGTGCCAGCAGCTTTCGGACAGGGGCAGATACGCAGTATTTT. Translating gives CASSFRTGADTQYF.

This chain connects TRBV7-2 to TRBJ1-2, with TRBD1 matching 7 bases. Germline V gene data show CDR1 as SGHTA and CDR2 as FQGNSA. CDR3 size: 13 residues. The V segment lost 3 bases and the J segment 3 bases; nucleotides outside the gene matches: 1. Here the CDR3 DNA reads TGTGCCAGCAGCTTCGACAGGGACTATGGCTACACCTTC. Translating it yields CASSFDRDYGYTF.

The J gene is TRBJ2-5, the V gene TRBV12-5, with a possible D match to TRBD2 (6 bases). There are 12 residues in the CDR3. In germline, CDR1 is LGHNT, CDR2 FRNRAP. V was trimmed by 1 base and J by 13 bases, leaving 13 bases between them. For the CDR3, the DNA is TGTGCTAGTGGTTTGGACGGGACTCCCCTGTACTTC. Translation gives CASGLDGTPLYF.

The chain joins TRBV28 to TRBJ1-2, with D perhaps TRBD1 (6 bases). CDR3 size: 12 residues. The V and J ends lost 2 bases and 7 bases respectively, with 8 bases between them. CDR1 and CDR2 from the germline V gene are MDHEN and SYDVKM. The CDR3 loop reads CASSLGGFGYTF. For the CDR3, the DNA is TGTGCCAGCAGTTTAGGGGGCTTTGGCTACACCTTC.

The chain carries TRBV5-4 and TRBJ2-5; the match to TRBD2 covers 9 bases. Germline V gene sequence: CDR1 SGHNT, CDR2 YYREEE (reference sequence). V dropped 0 bases and J dropped 5; count of bases not matched to a gene: 5. The CDR3 consists of 15 residues. CDR3 coding DNA: TGTGCCAGCAGCTTGGGGGGACTAGCCGGGGAGACCCAGTACTTC. This encodes CASSLGGLAGETQYF.

V and J are TRBV15 and TRBJ2-2, with D perhaps matching TRBD1 (6 bases). This CDR3 has 13 residues. CDR1 is LNHNV, CDR2 YYDKDF, per germline (reference sequence). V was cut by 3 bases and J by 5 bases, with 7 bases left in between. The DNA of the CDR3 is TGTGCCACCAGCAGTACAGGGACCGGGGAGCTGTTTTTT. Translating it yields CATSSTGTGELFF. Drawing the rest from reference TRBV15 and TRBJ2-2, the complete variable domain is DAMVIQNPRYQVTQFGKPVTLSCSQTLNHNVMYWYQQKSSQAPKLLFHYYDKDFNNEADTPDNFQSRRPNTSFCFLDIRSPGLGDTAMYLCATSSTGTGELFFGEGSRLTVL.

The chain has TRBV5-8 and TRBJ2-3; TRBD2 matches at 10 bases. The trim removed 8 bases at V and 5 bases at J, leaving 2 bases unmatched. CDR3 length equals 12 residues. Per germline, CDR1 SGHTS and CDR2 YDEGEE. The CDR3 DNA sequence: TGTGCCAGGTTAGCGGGAGGAGATACGCAGTATTTT. Translating gives CARLAGGDTQYF.

The chain links TRBV6-5 to TRBJ2-3; D may be TRBD1 (6 bases). The CDR3 runs to 14 residues. V lost 5 bases and J 5 bases, leaving 14 bases between the germline ends. From germline, CDR1 is MNHEY and CDR2 SVGAGI. As DNA, the CDR3 is TGTGCCAGCAGTCACAACAGGGTAGGAGATACGCAGTATTTT. This translates into CASSHNRVGDTQYF.

The chain employs TRBV5-6 and TRBJ1-1, with D unresolved. With 2 bases removed from V and 1 base from J, the gap between germline ends came to 6 bases. The CDR3 spans 13 residues. Germline assignment: CDR1 SGHDT and CDR2 YYEEEE. The CDR3 loop reads CASSFGENTEAFF. CDR3 nucleotide sequence: TGTGCCAGCAGCTTTGGAGAGAACACTGAAGCTTTCTTT.

V is TRBV6-6 and J is TRBJ2-7; TRBD1 might be the D (6 bases). The CDR3 has 13 amino acids. Germline CDR1 is MNHNY and CDR2 is SVGAGI (reference sequence). The CDR3: CAHQGSSSYEQYF. As DNA, the CDR3 is TGTGCTCATCAGGGGTCAAGCTCCTACGAGCAGTACTTC.